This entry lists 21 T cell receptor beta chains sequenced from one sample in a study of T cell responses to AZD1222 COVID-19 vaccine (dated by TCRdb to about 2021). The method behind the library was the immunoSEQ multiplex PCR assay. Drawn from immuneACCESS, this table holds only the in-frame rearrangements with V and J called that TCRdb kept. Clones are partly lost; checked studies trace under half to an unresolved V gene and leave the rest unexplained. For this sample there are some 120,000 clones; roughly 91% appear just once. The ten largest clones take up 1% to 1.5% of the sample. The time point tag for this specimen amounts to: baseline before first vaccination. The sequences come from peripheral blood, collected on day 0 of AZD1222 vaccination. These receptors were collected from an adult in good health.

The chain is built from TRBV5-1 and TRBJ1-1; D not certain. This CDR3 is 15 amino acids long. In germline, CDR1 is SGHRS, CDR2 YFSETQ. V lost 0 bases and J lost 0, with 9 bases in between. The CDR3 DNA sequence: TGCGCCAGCAGCTTGGCTGGGAATTTGAACACTGAAGCTTTCTTT. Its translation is CASSLAGNLNTEAFF.

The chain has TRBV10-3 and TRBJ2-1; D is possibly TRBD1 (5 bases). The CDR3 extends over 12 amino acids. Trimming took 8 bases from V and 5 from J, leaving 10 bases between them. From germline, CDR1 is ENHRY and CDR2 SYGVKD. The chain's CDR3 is CAILDTDNEQFF. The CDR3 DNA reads TGTGCCATCTTGGACACAGACAATGAGCAGTTCTTC.

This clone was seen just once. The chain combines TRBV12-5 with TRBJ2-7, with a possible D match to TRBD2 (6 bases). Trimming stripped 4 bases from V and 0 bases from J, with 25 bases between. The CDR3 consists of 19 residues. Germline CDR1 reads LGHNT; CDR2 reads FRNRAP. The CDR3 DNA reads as TGTGCTAGTGGTTCGATAGGTAATTGGGGTAGCGGACCCTCCTACGAGCAGTACTTC. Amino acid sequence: CASGSIGNWGSGPSYEQYF.

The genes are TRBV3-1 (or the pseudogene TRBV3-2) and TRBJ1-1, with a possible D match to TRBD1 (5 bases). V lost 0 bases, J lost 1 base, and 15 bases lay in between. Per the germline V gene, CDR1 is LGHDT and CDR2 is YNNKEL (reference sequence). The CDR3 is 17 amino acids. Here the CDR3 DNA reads TGTGCCAGCAGCCAAGATCTGGGGGAGCCCAAGAACACTGAAGCTTTCTTT. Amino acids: CASSQDLGEPKNTEAFF.

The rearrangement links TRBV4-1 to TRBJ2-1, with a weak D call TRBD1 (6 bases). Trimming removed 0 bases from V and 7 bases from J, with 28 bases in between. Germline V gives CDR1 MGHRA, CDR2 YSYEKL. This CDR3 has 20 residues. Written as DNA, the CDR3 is TGCGCCAGCAGCCAAGATCTAGGCAGGGGTTGGGTTTACGACGGGAATGAGCAGTTCTTC. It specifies CASSQDLGRGWVYDGNEQFF.

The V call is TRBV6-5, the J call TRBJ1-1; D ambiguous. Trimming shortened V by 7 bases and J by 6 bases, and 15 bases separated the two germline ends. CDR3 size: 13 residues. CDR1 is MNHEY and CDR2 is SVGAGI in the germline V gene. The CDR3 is CASKGSDQAEAFF. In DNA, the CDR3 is TGTGCCAGCAAAGGGAGCGATCAGGCTGAAGCTTTCTTT.

The CDR3 sequence is CASSLSGGAFDEQFF. DNA for the CDR3: TGTGCCAGCAGCCTTAGCGGGGGGGCGTTTGATGAGCAGTTCTTC. J is TRBJ2-1 and V is TRBV11-2, with 11 nucleotides matching TRBD2. Germline V gene lookup returns CDR1 SGHAT and CDR2 FQNNGV. J gave up 8 bases and V 5 bases, and 8 bases lay outside the gene matches. CDR3 length: 15 residues.

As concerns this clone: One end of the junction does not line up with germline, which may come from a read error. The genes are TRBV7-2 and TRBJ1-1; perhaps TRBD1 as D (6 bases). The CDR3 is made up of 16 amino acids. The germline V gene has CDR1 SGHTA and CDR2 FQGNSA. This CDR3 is CASSLGSGGQYTETFF. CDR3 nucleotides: TGTGCCAGCAGCTTAGGAAGTGGGGGGCAGTATACTGAAACTTTCTTT.

CDR3 coding DNA: TGTGCCAGCAGTAACCAGAACACTGAAGCTTTCTTT. Its protein is CASSNQNTEAFF. The gene calls are TRBV6-5 and TRBJ1-1; D unresolved. The V and J ends lost 5 bases and 1 base respectively, with 5 bases between them. The CDR3 is 12 residues long. In germline, CDR1 is MNHEY, CDR2 SVGAGI.

The CDR3, as DNA: TGTGCCAGCAGCTTGGGGGCGACAGGTTCCGGGAACACTGAAGCTTTCTTT. Translated: CASSLGATGSGNTEAFF. The V call is TRBV7-6, the J call TRBJ1-1; maybe TRBD1 (6 bases). This CDR3 region has 17 residues. CDR1 and CDR2 from the germline V gene are SGHVS and FNYEAQ. With 3 bases removed from V and 1 base from J, the gap between germline ends came to 18 bases.

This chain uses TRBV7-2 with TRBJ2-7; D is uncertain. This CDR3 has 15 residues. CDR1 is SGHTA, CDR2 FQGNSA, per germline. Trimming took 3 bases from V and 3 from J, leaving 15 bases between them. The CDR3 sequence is CASSFQSTANYEQYF. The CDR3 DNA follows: TGTGCCAGCAGCTTCCAGAGTACGGCGAACTACGAGCAGTACTTC.

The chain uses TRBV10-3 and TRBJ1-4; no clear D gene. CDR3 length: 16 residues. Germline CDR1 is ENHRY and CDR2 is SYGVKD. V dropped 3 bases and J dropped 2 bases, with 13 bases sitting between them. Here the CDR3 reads CAISDPGGNTNEKLFF. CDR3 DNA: TGTGCCATCAGTGACCCGGGAGGAAATACTAATGAAAAACTGTTTTTT.

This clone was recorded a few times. As DNA, the CDR3 is TGCGCCAGCAGCTTGGGGACAGGGGGCTGGTATTCACCCCTCCACTTT. It codes for CASSLGTGGWYSPLHF. This chain links TRBV5-1 with TRBJ1-6, with 11 nucleotides matching TRBD1. Germline V gives CDR1 SGHRS, CDR2 YFSETQ. This CDR3 is 16 amino acids long. Trimming removed 0 bases from V and 8 bases from J; junction bases left unmatched: 4.

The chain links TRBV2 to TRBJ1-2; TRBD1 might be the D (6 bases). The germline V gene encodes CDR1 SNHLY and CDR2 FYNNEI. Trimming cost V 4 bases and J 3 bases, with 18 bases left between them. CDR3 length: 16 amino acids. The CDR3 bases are TGTGCCAGCAGTGCAGCGAAAGGGGACAATTACTATGGCTACACCTTC. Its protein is CASSAAKGDNYYGYTF.

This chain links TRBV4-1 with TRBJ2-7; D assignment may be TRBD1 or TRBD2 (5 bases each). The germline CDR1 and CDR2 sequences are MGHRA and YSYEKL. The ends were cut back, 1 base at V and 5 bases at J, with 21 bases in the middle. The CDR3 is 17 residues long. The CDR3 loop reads CASSQVAAGGLRDEQYF. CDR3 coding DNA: TGCGCCAGCAGCCAAGTGGCGGCTGGGGGTCTTCGGGACGAGCAGTACTTC.

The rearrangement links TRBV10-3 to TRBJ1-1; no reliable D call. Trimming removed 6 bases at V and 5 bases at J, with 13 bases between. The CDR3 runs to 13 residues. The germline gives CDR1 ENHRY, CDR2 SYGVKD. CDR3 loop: CAISSTPETEAFF. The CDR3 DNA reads TGTGCCATCAGCTCGACCCCCGAAACTGAAGCTTTCTTT.

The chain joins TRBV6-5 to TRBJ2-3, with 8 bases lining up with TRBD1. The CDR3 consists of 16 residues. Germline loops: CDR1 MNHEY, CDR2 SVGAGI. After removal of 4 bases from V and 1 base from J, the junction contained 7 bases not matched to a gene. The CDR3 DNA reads TGTGCCAGCAGTTCGTCTCCGGGACAGGGCACAGATACGCAGTATTTT. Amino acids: CASSSSPGQGTDTQYF.

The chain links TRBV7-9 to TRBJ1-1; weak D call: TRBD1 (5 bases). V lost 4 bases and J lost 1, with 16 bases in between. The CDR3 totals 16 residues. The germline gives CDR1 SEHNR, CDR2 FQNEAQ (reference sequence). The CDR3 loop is CASSSYPRDPNTEAFF. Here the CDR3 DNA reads TGTGCCAGCAGCTCATACCCCAGGGACCCGAACACTGAAGCTTTCTTT.

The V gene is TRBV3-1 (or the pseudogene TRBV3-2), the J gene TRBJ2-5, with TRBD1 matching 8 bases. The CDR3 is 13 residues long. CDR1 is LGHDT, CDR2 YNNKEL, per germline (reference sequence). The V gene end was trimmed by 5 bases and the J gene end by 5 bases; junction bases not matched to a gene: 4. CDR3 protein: CASSRQGPETQYF. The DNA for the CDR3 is TGTGCCAGCAGCAGACAGGGGCCGGAGACCCAGTACTTC.

The chain's CDR3 is CASSRRSGNEQYF. Here the CDR3 DNA reads TGTGCCAGCTCAAGACGGAGTGGAAACGAGCAGTACTTC. The chain joins TRBV18 to TRBJ2-7; no clear D. V lost 5 bases to trimming and J lost 5 bases, with 13 bases between them. The CDR3 length is 13 residues. In germline, CDR1 is KGHSH, CDR2 LQKENI. Drawing the rest from reference TRBV18 and TRBJ2-7, the complete variable domain is NAGVMQNPRHLVRRRGQEARLRCSPMKGHSHVYWYRQLPEEGLKFMVYLQKENIIDESGMPKERFSAEFPKEGPSILRIQQVVRGDSAAYFCASSRRSGNEQYFGPGTRLTVT.

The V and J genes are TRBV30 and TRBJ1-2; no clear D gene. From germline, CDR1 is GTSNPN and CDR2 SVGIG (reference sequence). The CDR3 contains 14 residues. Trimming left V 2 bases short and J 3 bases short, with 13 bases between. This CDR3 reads CAWSKRRIHYGYTF. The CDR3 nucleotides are TGTGCCTGGAGTAAACGGCGAATCCACTATGGCTACACCTTC.